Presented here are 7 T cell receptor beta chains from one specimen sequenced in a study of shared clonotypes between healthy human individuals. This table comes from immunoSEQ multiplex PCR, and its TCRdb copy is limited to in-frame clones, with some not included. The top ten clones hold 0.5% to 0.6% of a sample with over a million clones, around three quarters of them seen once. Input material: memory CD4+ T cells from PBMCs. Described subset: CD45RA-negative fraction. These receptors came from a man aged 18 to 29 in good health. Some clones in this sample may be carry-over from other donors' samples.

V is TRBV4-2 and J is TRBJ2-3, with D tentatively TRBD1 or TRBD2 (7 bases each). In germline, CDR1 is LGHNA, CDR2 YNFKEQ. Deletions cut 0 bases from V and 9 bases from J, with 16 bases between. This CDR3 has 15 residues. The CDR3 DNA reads TGTGCCAGCAGCCAAGATATCCGGGAGGACAGGACGCAGTATTTT. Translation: CASSQDIREDRTQYF.

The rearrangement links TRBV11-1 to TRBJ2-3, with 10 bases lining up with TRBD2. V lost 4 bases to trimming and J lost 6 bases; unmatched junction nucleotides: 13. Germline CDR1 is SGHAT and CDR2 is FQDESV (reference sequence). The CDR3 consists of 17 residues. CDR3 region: CASSSPYGLADADTQYF. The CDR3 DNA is TGTGCCAGCAGCTCCCCCTACGGACTAGCGGACGCGGATACGCAGTATTTT.

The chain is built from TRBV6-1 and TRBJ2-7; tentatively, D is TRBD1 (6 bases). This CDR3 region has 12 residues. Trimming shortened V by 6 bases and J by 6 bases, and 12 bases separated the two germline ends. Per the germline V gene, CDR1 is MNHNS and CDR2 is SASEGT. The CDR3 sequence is CASSYLGGEQYF. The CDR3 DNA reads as TGTGCCAGCAGCTATCTAGGGGGCGAGCAGTACTTC.

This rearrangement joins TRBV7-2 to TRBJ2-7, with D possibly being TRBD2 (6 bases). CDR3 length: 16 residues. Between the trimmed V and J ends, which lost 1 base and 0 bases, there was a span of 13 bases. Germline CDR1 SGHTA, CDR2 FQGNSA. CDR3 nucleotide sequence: TGTGCCAGCAGCTTAGTGGGGGGACTTAACTCCTACGAGCAGTACTTC. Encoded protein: CASSLVGGLNSYEQYF.

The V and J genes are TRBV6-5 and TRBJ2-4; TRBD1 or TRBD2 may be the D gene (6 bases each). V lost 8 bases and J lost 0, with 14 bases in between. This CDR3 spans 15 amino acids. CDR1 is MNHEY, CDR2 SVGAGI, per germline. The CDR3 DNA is TGTGCCAGCGGCGGTGGGGGGCTAGCCAAAAACATTCAGTACTTC. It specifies CASGGGGLAKNIQYF.

The CDR3 loop reads CASSEPARVEAFF. The CDR3 DNA sequence: TGCGCCAGCAGTGAGCCCGCCCGTGTTGAAGCTTTCTTT. The J gene is TRBJ1-1, the V gene TRBV10-2, with D unclear. This CDR3 contains 13 residues. Germline V gene lookup returns CDR1 WSHSY and CDR2 SAAADI. V was trimmed by 2 bases and J by 7 bases, leaving 11 bases between them.

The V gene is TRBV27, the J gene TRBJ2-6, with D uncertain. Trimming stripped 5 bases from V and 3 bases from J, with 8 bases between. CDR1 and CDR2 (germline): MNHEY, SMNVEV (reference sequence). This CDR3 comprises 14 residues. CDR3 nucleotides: TGTGCCAGCAGTATTGGGTTTGGGGCCAACGTCCTGACTTTC. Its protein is CASSIGFGANVLTF.